Sequencing of this T cell receptor (beta chain) was carried out in a study of T cell responses to AZD1222 COVID-19 vaccine. Regarding the study as a whole: A mostly white British donor set with more females was recruited, and clonal diversity was possibly underestimated.

V was shortened by 5 bases and J by 1 base, with 10 bases between the two germline ends. CDR3 length equals 14 residues. Germline V gene data show CDR1 as SGHTA and CDR2 as FQGNSA. Here immunoSEQ multiplex PCR was the method, and the copy in TCRdb shows in-frame clones only, minus some. Of approximately 130,000 clones in the sample, approximately 85% are singletons; the top ten hold roughly 9%. As regards this clone: Its target is not known.

The chain links TRBV7-2 to TRBJ2-3; no reliable D call. The sample here was peripheral blood, taken on day 0 of AZD1222 vaccination. The TCR originated in an adult in good health. Here the CDR3 reads CASSSSYGTDTQYF. CDR3 DNA: TGTGCCAGCAGCAGCTCATACGGCACAGATACGCAGTATTTT. Combining the CDR3 with reference TRBV7-2 and TRBJ2-3 gives the whole variable domain GAGVSQSPSNKVTEKGKDVELRCDPISGHTALYWYRQSLGQGLEFLIYFQGNSAPDKSGLPSDRFSAERTGGSVSTLTIQRTQQEDSAVYLCASSSSYGTDTQYFGPGTRLTVL.